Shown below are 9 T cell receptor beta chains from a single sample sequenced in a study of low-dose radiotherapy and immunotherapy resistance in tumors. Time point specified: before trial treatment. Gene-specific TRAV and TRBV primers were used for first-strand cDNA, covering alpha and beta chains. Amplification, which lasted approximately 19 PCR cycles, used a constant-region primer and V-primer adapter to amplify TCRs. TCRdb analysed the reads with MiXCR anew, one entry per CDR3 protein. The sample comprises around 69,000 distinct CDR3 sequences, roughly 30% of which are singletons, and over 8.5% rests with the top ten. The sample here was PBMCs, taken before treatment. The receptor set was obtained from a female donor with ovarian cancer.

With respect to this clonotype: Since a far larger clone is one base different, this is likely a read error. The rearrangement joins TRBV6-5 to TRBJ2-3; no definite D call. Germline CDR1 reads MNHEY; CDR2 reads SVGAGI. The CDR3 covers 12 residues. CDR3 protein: CVSSETTDTQYF. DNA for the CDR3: TGTGTCAGCAGTGAAACCACAGATACGCAGTATTTT.

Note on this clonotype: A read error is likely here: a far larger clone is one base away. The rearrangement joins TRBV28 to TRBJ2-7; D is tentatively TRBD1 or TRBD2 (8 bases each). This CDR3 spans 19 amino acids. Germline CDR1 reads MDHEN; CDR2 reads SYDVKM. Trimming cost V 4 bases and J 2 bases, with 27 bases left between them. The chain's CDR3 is CASSYRGNVKAGVPYEQYF. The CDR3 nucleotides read TGTGCCAGCAGTTACAGGGGGAACGTTAAAGCGGGAGTCCCCTACGAGCAGTACTTC. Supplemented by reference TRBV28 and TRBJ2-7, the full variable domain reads DVKVTQSSRYLVKRTGEKVFLECVQDMDHENMFWYRQDPGLGLRLIYFSYDVKMKEKGDIPEGYSVSREKKERFSLILESASTNQTSMYLCASSYRGNVKAGVPYEQYFGPGTRLTVT.

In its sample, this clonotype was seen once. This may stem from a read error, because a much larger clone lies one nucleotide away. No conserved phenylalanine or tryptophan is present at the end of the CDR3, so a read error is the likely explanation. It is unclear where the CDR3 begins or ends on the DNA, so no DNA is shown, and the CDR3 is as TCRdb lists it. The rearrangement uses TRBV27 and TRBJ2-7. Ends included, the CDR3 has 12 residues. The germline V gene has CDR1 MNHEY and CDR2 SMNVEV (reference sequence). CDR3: CAGSLVGPWVGI.

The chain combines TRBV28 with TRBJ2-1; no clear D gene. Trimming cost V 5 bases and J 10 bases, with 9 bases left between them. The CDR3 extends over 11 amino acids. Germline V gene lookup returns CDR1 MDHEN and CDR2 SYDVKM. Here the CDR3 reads CASSPRLEQFF. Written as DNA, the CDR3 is TGTGCCAGCAGTCCACGTTTGGAGCAGTTCTTC.

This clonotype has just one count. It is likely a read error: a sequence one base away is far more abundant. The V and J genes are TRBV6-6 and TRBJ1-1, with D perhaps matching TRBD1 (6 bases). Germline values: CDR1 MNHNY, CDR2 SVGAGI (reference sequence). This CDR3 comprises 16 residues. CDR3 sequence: CTSSSAYRVLNTEAFF. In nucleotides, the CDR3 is TGTACCAGCAGCTCCGCTTACAGGGTGCTGAACACTGAAGCTTTCTTT.

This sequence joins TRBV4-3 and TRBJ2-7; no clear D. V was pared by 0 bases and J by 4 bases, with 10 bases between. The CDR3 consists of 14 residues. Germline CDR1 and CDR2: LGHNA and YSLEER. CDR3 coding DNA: TGCGCCAGCAGCCAAGACGCCAGCCGATACGAGCAGTACTTC. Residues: CASSQDASRYEQYF.

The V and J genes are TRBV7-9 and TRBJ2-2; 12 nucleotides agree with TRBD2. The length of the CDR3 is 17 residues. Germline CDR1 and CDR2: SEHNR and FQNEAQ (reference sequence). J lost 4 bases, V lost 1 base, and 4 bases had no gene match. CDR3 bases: TGTGCCAGCAGCTTAGTACTAGCGGGGGGAGTCACCGGGGAGCTGTTTTTT. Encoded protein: CASSLVLAGGVTGELFF.

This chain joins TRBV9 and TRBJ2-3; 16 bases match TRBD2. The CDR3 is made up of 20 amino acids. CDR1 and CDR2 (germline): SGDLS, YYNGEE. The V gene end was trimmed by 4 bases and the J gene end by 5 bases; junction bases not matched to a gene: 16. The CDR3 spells CASSRSTGTSGGAGGDTQYF. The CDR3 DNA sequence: TGTGCCAGCAGCCGGAGCACGGGGACTAGCGGGGGGGCAGGCGGAGATACGCAGTATTTT.

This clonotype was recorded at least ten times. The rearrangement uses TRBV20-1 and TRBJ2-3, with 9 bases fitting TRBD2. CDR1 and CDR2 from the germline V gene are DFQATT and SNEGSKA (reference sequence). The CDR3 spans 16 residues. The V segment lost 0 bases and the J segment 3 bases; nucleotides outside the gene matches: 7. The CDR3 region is CSARDIAGGVTDTQYF. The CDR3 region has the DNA TGCAGTGCTAGAGATATCGCGGGAGGGGTTACAGATACGCAGTATTTT.